The rows below give T cell receptor beta chains drawn from one sample of a study of blood T cell repertoires in COVID-19. The table came from immunoSEQ multiplex PCR; TCRdb's copy has only in-frame clones and leaves some out. The data hold roughly 120,000 clones, with 75% to 85% observed a single time. The sample was peripheral blood. These receptors were obtained from an elderly woman with active or convalescent COVID-19. Both conserved end residues are part of each CDR3. A D gene is named only where the DNA matches it firmly.

d_call j_call v_call cdr3_aa
NA TRBJ1-2 TRBV10-3 CAISEGQTANYGYTF
TRBD1 TRBJ1-5 TRBV28 CASSPAYGQGEAQPQHF
NA TRBJ1-2 TRBV28 CATGQQPLYGYTF
TRBD1 TRBJ2-7 TRBV6-5 CASSSPGQGTYEQYF
NA TRBJ2-5 TRBV20-1 CSAYNQETQYF
TRBD2 TRBJ2-1 TRBV3-1/TRBV3-2 CASSRSGRTYNEQFF
NA TRBJ2-5 TRBV6-2/TRBV6-3 CASSPPGRAVSQSQETQYF
NA TRBJ2-1 TRBV11-2 CASSLGIGGSYNEQFF
NA TRBJ2-7 TRBV10-3 CAISAEYEQYF
NA TRBJ1-3 TRBV10-3 CAIGWGANTIYF
NA TRBJ2-5 TRBV27 CASSRTRRETQYF
TRBD2 TRBJ2-3 TRBV19 CASSQGLASTDTQYF
NA TRBJ1-3 TRBV18 CASSPDRSGNTIYF
NA TRBJ2-7 TRBV5-4 CASSFEVSYEQYF
NA TRBJ1-6 TRBV5-1 CASSLGGSNNSPLHF
TRBD2 TRBJ2-7 TRBV9 CASSVREAYEQYF
NA TRBJ1-6 TRBV27 CASSLGRGMNSPLHF
NA TRBJ1-1 TRBV5-1 CASRLQSRGSEAFF
NA TRBJ2-4 TRBV28 CASSLRGAQNIQYF
NA TRBJ2-1 TRBV7-7 CASSSGEDNNEQFF
NA TRBJ2-7 TRBV6-5 CASSYFGQSLHEQYF
NA TRBJ1-1 TRBV7-9 CASSFSTGHLVRGTEAFF
NA TRBJ2-2 TRBV4-2 CASSFGGANTGELFF
TRBD1 TRBJ2-7 TRBV6-5 CASSRQGSEQYF
TRBD1 TRBJ2-5 TRBV29-1 CSVGQGATETQYF
TRBD1 TRBJ2-7 TRBV9 CASSERQGAIYEQYF
NA TRBJ2-3 TRBV7-2 CASSLGGVYSTDTQYF
NA TRBJ2-7 TRBV7-3 CASSSGSDRTYEQYF
TRBD1 TRBJ2-5 TRBV5-8 CASSLRTGEGETQYF
NA TRBJ2-1 TRBV6-6 CASSYSPSDPFNEQFF
NA TRBJ1-2 TRBV28 CASSGFGYGYTF
TRBD1 TRBJ2-7 TRBV7-8 CASSFGTGGTYEQYF
NA TRBJ2-1 TRBV5-8 CASSSDSSYNEQFF
NA TRBJ2-7 TRBV20-1 CSSGQTYEQYF
TRBD2 TRBJ2-5 TRBV10-1 CASRSALGTSGIKRQETQYF
NA TRBJ1-1 TRBV10-1 CASRAGTNTEAFF
NA TRBJ2-2 TRBV3-1/TRBV3-2 CASSQRWTGELFF
TRBD1 TRBJ1-6 TRBV5-1 CASSPDRGGSPLHF
TRBD2 TRBJ2-3 TRBV27 CASSFWTSGRGPDTQYF
TRBD1 TRBJ1-4 TRBV3-1/TRBV3-2 CASSLQGTGDEKLFF
NA TRBJ2-1 TRBV9 CASSVVFGAGGNEQFF
NA TRBJ1-2 TRBV11-2 CASSLSQGNYGYTF
NA TRBJ1-5 TRBV28 CASSSPVQDSNQPQHF
NA TRBJ1-2 TRBV3-1/TRBV3-2 CASSQERSRYYGYTF
NA TRBJ2-2 TRBV7-8 CASSLRSGNTGELFF
NA TRBJ2-1 TRBV5-1 CASSLATRSSYNEQFF
TRBD1 TRBJ2-7 TRBV6-2/TRBV6-3 CASSILGTGRYEQYF
TRBD1 TRBJ1-1 TRBV30 CAWSRRGTGVLRTEAFF